Below, one T cell receptor (beta chain) is given with its context. Its cognate antigen is unknown. The record originates from a study of CXCR3-negative and CXCR3-positive naive CD8 T cells. Whole-study context: TRB reads totalled about 135 million, about 1.5 +/- 0.3 million per library. Study-wide findings and caveats: Compared with CXCR3-negative naive cells, CXCR3-positive naive cells showed more hydrophobic TRB CDR3s.

Preparation of TRB cDNA libraries relied on 5' RACE carrying UMI labels. TCRdb reprocessed the 5' RACE reads, with one entry per CDR3 protein and no DNA. In all, the sample yields tens of thousands of distinct CDR3 sequences. This CDR3 region has 17 residues. CDR1 is MDHEN, CDR2 SYDVKM, per germline. The chain is built from TRBV28 and TRBJ2-1; absent DNA, TCRdb's TRBD2 call cannot be checked. The sequenced sample consisted of naive CXCR3+ CD8+ T cells from blood. The subset is: CD45RO-CCR7+CD27+CD95- naive CD8+ T cells expressing CXCR3 (TNR3+). The origin of this receptor is a human donor in good health. Some clones in this sample may be carry-over from other donors' samples. This chain's CDR3 is CASSPAGGGFSYNEQFF. The variable domain in full, with the rest retrieved from reference TRBV28 and TRBJ2-1, is DVKVTQSSRYLVKRTGEKVFLECVQDMDHENMFWYRQDPGLGLRLIYFSYDVKMKEKGDIPEGYSVSREKKERFSLILESASTNQTSMYLCASSPAGGGFSYNEQFFGPGTRLTVL.